The rows below give T cell receptor beta chains drawn from one sample of a study of identical twins. One entry per CDR3 protein, called by TCRdb with MiXCR from the 5' RACE reads. Here the sample spans 240,000 or so distinct CDR3 sequences, roughly 13% being singletons. Separately, the same data were catalogued under a study of yellow fever vaccine responses in identical twins.

Sequenced: memory (CD45RO+) T cells sorted from blood. These receptors all come from a woman aged 18-30 years in good health. The CDR3 runs from the conserved cysteine through the conserved F or W. The D gene is left open where the match is weak. Some rows have no size entry. The others give once, few or many, or a class for an expanded clone.

TRBJ2-4 | TRBD2 | NA | TRBV15 | CATSILSGVAKNIQYF | TGTGCCACCAGCATCCTTAGCGGGGTAGCCAAAAACATTCAGTACTTC
TRBJ2-2 | TRBD1 | few | TRBV5-6 | CASSLWDRPTGELFF | TGTGCCAGCAGCTTGTGGGACAGACCTACCGGGGAGCTGTTTTTT
TRBJ2-2 | NA | many | TRBV6-5 | CASSYSPGQKDTGELFF | TGTGCCAGCAGTTACAGTCCGGGACAAAAAGACACCGGGGAGCTGTTTTTT
TRBJ2-1 | NA | NA | TRBV7-7 | CASSLDRTGHEQFF | TGTGCTAGCAGCTTGGACCGAACAGGCCATGAGCAGTTCTTC
TRBJ1-2 | NA | NA | TRBV20-1 | CSARDRGHTGGYGYTF | TGCAGTGCTAGAGATCGAGGACACACTGGCGGCTATGGCTACACCTTC
TRBJ2-6 | NA | many | TRBV6-1 | CASSASGSGANVLTF | TGTGCCAGCAGTGCGTCGGGTTCTGGGGCCAACGTCCTGACTTTC
TRBJ2-2 | TRBD1 | few | TRBV5-4 | CASSYGSGTGFTGELFF | TGTGCCAGCAGCTACGGTTCCGGGACAGGGTTCACCGGGGAGCTGTTTTTT
TRBJ1-1 | NA | NA | TRBV10-3 | CAISDPLRTEAFF | TGTGCCATCAGTGACCCCCTAAGGACTGAAGCTTTCTTT
TRBJ2-3 | NA | NA | TRBV6-4 | CASSDSRGTDTQYF | TGTGCCAGCAGTGACTCCCGGGGCACAGATACGCAGTATTTT
TRBJ2-3 | TRBD1 | few | TRBV15 | CATSRRGTGQGAADTQYF | TGTGCCACCAGCAGGAGAGGAACGGGACAGGGGGCCGCAGATACGCAGTATTTT
TRBJ2-1 | TRBD2 | NA | TRBV5-1 | CASSLGLAGGYSYNEQFF | TGCGCCAGCAGCTTGGGACTAGCGGGGGGTTACTCCTACAATGAGCAGTTCTTC
TRBJ1-5 | NA | NA | TRBV3-1 | CASSDGNQPQHF | TGTGCCAGCAGCGACGGGAATCAGCCCCAGCATTTT
TRBJ1-1 | TRBD1 | NA | TRBV20-1 | CSAWTGGFLNTEAFF | TGCAGTGCGTGGACAGGGGGCTTCTTGAACACTGAAGCTTTCTTT
TRBJ2-1 | NA | NA | TRBV7-2 | CASSFGPLNNEQFF | TGTGCCAGCAGCTTCGGGCCACTTAACAATGAGCAGTTCTTC
TRBJ2-5 | NA | NA | TRBV20-1 | CSASAGQETQYF | TGCAGTGCTAGCGCGGGTCAAGAGACCCAGTACTTC
TRBJ2-2 | TRBD1 | NA | TRBV20-1 | CCARDQFGQGNTGELFF | TGCTGTGCTAGAGATCAATTCGGACAGGGGAACACCGGGGAGCTGTTTTTT
TRBJ2-5 | NA | many | TRBV2 | CASAPGPGGETQYF | TGTGCCAGCGCCCCAGGGCCAGGAGGGGAGACCCAGTACTTC
TRBJ2-2 | NA | NA | TRBV19 | CASRNRQANTGELFF | TGTGCCAGTAGAAACCGACAGGCGAACACCGGGGAGCTGTTTTTT
TRBJ1-3 | NA | few | TRBV25-1 | CASSEGTGHSGNTIYF | TGTGCCAGCAGTGAAGGCACAGGACACTCTGGAAACACCATATATTTT
TRBJ2-5 | NA | many | TRBV5-5 | CASSLAGNQLAQYF | TGTGCCAGCAGCTTGGCAGGGAATCAGTTGGCCCAGTACTTC
TRBJ2-2 | NA | NA | TRBV5-1 | CASSLASRSGELFF | TGCGCCAGCAGCTTGGCCAGTCGGTCCGGGGAGCTGTTTTTT
TRBJ2-1 | TRBD2 | many | TRBV9 | CASSVGGGSAGEQFF | TGTGCCAGCAGCGTAGGGGGCGGGAGTGCGGGCGAGCAGTTCTTC
TRBJ2-2 | TRBD1 | few | TRBV5-1 | CASRHGTGRRLTGELFF | TGCGCCAGCAGACACGGGACAGGGAGGAGGTTGACCGGGGAGCTGTTTTTT
TRBJ2-3 | NA | many | TRBV20-1 | CSAAPRTDTQYF | TGCAGTGCTGCCCCCCGGACAGATACGCAGTATTTT
TRBJ2-3 | TRBD2 | many | TRBV4-3 | CASSQVLAGGADTQYF | TGCGCCAGCAGCCAAGTTCTAGCGGGAGGGGCAGATACGCAGTATTTT
TRBJ2-6 | NA | NA | TRBV18 | CASSPYLQGTSRSGANVLTF | TGTGCCAGCTCACCATATCTACAGGGAACCTCTCGCTCTGGGGCCAACGTCCTGACTTTC
TRBJ2-3 | TRBD2 | many | TRBV9 | CASSAASGGATDTQYF | TGTGCCAGCAGCGCCGCTAGCGGGGGGGCGACAGATACGCAGTATTTT
TRBJ2-1 | NA | few | TRBV7-9 | CASSLVSGGLSYNEQFF | TGTGCCAGCAGCTTAGTGTCTGGGGGCCTCTCCTACAATGAGCAGTTCTTC
TRBJ2-1 | TRBD2 | NA | TRBV2 | CASSEIAGGTLFF | TGTGCCAGCAGTGAAATAGCGGGGGGCACACTGTTCTTC
TRBJ2-7 | NA | few | TRBV20-1 | CSARTRVLNEQYF | TGCAGTGCTAGAACTCGAGTCCTTAACGAGCAGTACTTC
TRBJ2-2 | TRBD1 | NA | TRBV20-1 | CSARDVRRTGVNGGELFF | TGCAGTGCTAGAGATGTTCGCAGGACAGGGGTAAACGGCGGGGAGCTGTTTTTT
TRBJ2-2 | NA | few | TRBV5-1 | CASSLGGATNTGELFF | TGCGCCAGCAGCTTAGGAGGGGCGACGAACACCGGGGAGCTGTTTTTT
TRBJ1-1 | NA | few | TRBV27 | CASSLDLLRLSEAFF | TGTGCCAGCAGTTTAGATCTCCTTAGACTCTCTGAAGCTTTCTTT
TRBJ2-5 | NA | many | TRBV29-1 | CSVEIRASKQETQYF | TGCAGCGTTGAAATCAGGGCGTCGAAACAAGAGACCCAGTACTTC
TRBJ2-3 | NA | many | TRBV3-1 | CASSQTGNTQYF | TGTGCCAGCAGCCAGACAGGTAATACGCAGTATTTT
TRBJ2-1 | NA | NA | TRBV20-1 | CSAPGQSYNEQFF | TGCAGTGCCCCCGGGCAATCCTACAATGAGCAGTTCTTC